This paragraph covers one TCR beta chain sequence. Antigen specificity is unknown. This sample stems from a study of shared clonotypes between healthy human individuals. The study's findings and limits: Large sequencing depth failed to make sorted-subset sequencing complete, rarefaction showed. Shared clonotypes: about 5.3% naive CD4, around 3.4% naive CD8, around 2.4% memory CD4, about 0.4% memory CD8.

Every subset's genomic DNA went evenly onto several immunoSEQ plates. Method: immunoSEQ multiplex PCR; TCRdb's copy keeps in-frame clones and lacks some. The table records some 2,500,000 clones, less than 95% of them present only once. This sequence originates from a man aged 18-30 years in good health. Some clones in this sample may be carry-over from other donors' samples. Material: naive CD4+ T cells from PBMCs. Specified subset: CD45RA+ positively selected.

CDR3 region: CASSETSSSYNEQFF. DNA of the CDR3: TGTGCCAGCAGCGAGACTAGCTCCTCGTACAATGAGCAGTTCTTC. J is TRBJ2-1 and V is TRBV9, with TRBD2 identical over 7 bases. V lost 3 bases and J lost 4; bases outside the gene matches: 7. Germline lookup yields CDR1 SGDLS and CDR2 YYNGEE. The CDR3 consists of 15 residues.